These 26 T cell receptor beta chains were all obtained from the same sample, sequenced in a study of cytomegalovirus exposure and HLA in healthy donors. Clones were read by immunoSEQ multiplex PCR, and TCRdb kept only the in-frame ones, dropping some. The sample includes about 100,000 clones, about 95% of them seen just once. The sequenced sample was PBMCs. The receptors originated from a woman aged 18-29 years in good health and CMV-seronegative.

This chain links TRBV2 with TRBJ2-3; 13 positions match TRBD2. Germline V gene sequence: CDR1 SNHLY, CDR2 FYNNEI. V dropped 2 bases and J dropped 7; count of bases not matched to a gene: 6. The CDR3 extends over 16 amino acids. CDR3 loop: CASSEKTSGGLNTQYF. The CDR3 nucleotides read TGTGCCAGCAGTGAAAAGACTAGCGGGGGGTTGAATACGCAGTATTTT.

The chain carries TRBV11-3 and TRBJ2-5, with a tentative D call TRBD2 (6 bases). Germline V gene sequence: CDR1 SGHNT, CDR2 YENEEA. The V end lost 2 bases, the J end lost 4 bases, and 11 bases lay between the germline ends. The CDR3 sequence is 14 residues long. For the CDR3, the DNA is TGTGCCAGCAGCTTATCTGGCGGGACAGAGACCCAGTACTTC. Its protein is CASSLSGGTETQYF. The variable domain in full, with the rest retrieved from reference TRBV11-3 and TRBJ2-5, is EAGVVQSPRYKIIEKKQPVAFWCNPISGHNTLYWYLQNLGQGPELLIRYENEEAVDDSQLPKDRFSAERLKGVDSTLKIQPAELGDSAVYLCASSLSGGTETQYFGPGTRLLVL.

CDR3 residues: CASSRSGGAYNEQFF. CDR3 nucleotide sequence: TGTGCCAGCAGCAGGAGCGGGGGGGCATACAATGAGCAGTTCTTC. The chain couples TRBV5-8 to TRBJ2-1; 10 bases fit TRBD2. Germline V gene data show CDR1 as SGHTS and CDR2 as YDEGEE. The ends lost 4 bases at V and 4 bases at J; junction bases unmatched: 5. The CDR3 is made up of 15 amino acids. The full variable domain, with the rest looked up from reference TRBV5-8 and TRBJ2-1, is EAGVTQSPTHLIKTRGQQATLRCSPISGHTSVYWYQQALGLGLQFLLWYDEGEERNRGNFPPRFSGRQFPNYSSELNVNALELEDSALYLCASSRSGGAYNEQFFGPGTRLTVL.

The chain recombines TRBV5-1 with TRBJ2-1; 7 nucleotides match TRBD2. The CDR3 has 16 amino acids. Per germline, CDR1 SGHRS and CDR2 YFSETQ. J lost 0 bases, V lost 3 bases, and 6 bases had no gene match. The CDR3 loop is CASSYLREASYNEQFF. CDR3 sequence (DNA): TGCGCCAGCAGCTATCTACGGGAGGCCTCCTACAATGAGCAGTTCTTC.

The chain recombines TRBV5-1 with TRBJ2-3; 12 bases map to TRBD2. V shed 4 bases, J shed 3 bases, and the junction held 6 bases outside the gene matches. CDR3 length: 16 residues. CDR1 is SGHRS and CDR2 is YFSETQ in the germline V gene. In nucleotides, the CDR3 is TGCGCCAGCAGCCGACTAGCGGGAGAGGGGACAGATACGCAGTATTTT. Translation: CASSRLAGEGTDTQYF.

CDR3 nucleotides: TGTGCCAGCAGTTCCTCCGGACAGGGCTATGGCTACACCTTC. Translated, it gives CASSSSGQGYGYTF. The chain recombines TRBV28 with TRBJ1-2; 8 bases align to TRBD1. Trimming cost V 4 bases and J 4 bases; bases outside gene matches: 5. The CDR3 sequence is 14 residues long. The germline V gene encodes CDR1 MDHEN and CDR2 SYDVKM.

The V gene is TRBV7-9, the J gene TRBJ2-7; maybe TRBD2 (5 bases). Germline loops: CDR1 SEHNR, CDR2 FQNEAQ (reference sequence). The germline V and J ends were trimmed by 5 bases and 0 bases, with 11 bases remaining between them. The CDR3 has 14 amino acids. The CDR3 DNA sequence: TGTGCCAGCAGCCCCTGGAGGAGCTCCTACGAGCAGTACTTC. It is translated as CASSPWRSSYEQYF.

V and J are TRBV5-1 and TRBJ2-5; 8 bases agree with TRBD1. Germline V gives CDR1 SGHRS, CDR2 YFSETQ. With 7 bases clipped from V and 4 bases from J, the junction kept 9 bases outside the gene matches. CDR3 size: 14 residues. The CDR3 DNA reads as TGCGCCAGCTCGTCGGGACAGGAAGGAGAGACCCAGTACTTC. Its protein product is CASSSGQEGETQYF.

The chain employs TRBV6-1 and TRBJ1-2; D possibly corresponds to TRBD1 (6 bases). Germline values: CDR1 MNHNS, CDR2 SASEGT. V gave up 1 base and J gave up 4 bases, with 10 bases separating them. The CDR3 contains 14 residues. In nucleotides, the CDR3 is TGTGCCAGCAGTGAAGGTCTGGGGGCCTATGGCTACACCTTC. Translating it yields CASSEGLGAYGYTF.

Only a few counts were recorded for this clone. The chain combines TRBV5-1 with TRBJ1-5, with 8 bases lining up with TRBD1. Germline V CDR1 and CDR2: SGHRS, YFSETQ. The J segment lost 7 bases and the V segment lost 4 bases, leaving 7 bases of the junction unmatched. The CDR3 runs 14 residues. CDR3 region: CASSPGQELQPQHF. The CDR3 DNA is TGCGCCAGCAGCCCGGGACAGGAGTTACAGCCCCAGCATTTT.

V usage is TRBV18 and J usage is TRBJ2-7; D is possibly TRBD1 (5 bases). V dropped 0 bases and J dropped 2 bases, with 14 bases sitting between them. CDR1 is KGHSH and CDR2 is LQKENI in the germline V gene. This CDR3 is 16 amino acids long. The CDR3 is CASSPPLRGQTYEQYF. The CDR3 nucleotides are TGTGCCAGCTCACCACCCCTGAGAGGACAAACCTACGAGCAGTACTTC. Full variable domain (rest looked up from reference TRBV18 and TRBJ2-7): NAGVMQNPRHLVRRRGQEARLRCSPMKGHSHVYWYRQLPEEGLKFMVYLQKENIIDESGMPKERFSAEFPKEGPSILRIQQVVRGDSAAYFCASSPPLRGQTYEQYFGPGTRLTVT.

V is TRBV6-1 and J is TRBJ1-1, with D hard to call. This CDR3 is 12 amino acids long. The V gene's germline CDR1 is MNHNS and CDR2 SASEGT. The V end lost 2 bases, the J end lost 4 bases, and 5 bases lay between the germline ends. The CDR3 DNA reads TGTGCCAGCAGTGAATTGAGCACTGAAGCTTTCTTT. This translates into CASSELSTEAFF.

V is TRBV7-9 and J is TRBJ2-7; TRBD2 matches 8 bases. Trimming at V came to 4 bases and at J to 0 bases, leaving 5 bases not matched to a gene. This CDR3 is built from 15 residues. Per germline, CDR1 SEHNR and CDR2 FQNEAQ (reference sequence). The CDR3 is CASSSTSGSSYEQYF. The CDR3 DNA reads TGTGCCAGCAGCTCCACTAGCGGCTCCTCCTACGAGCAGTACTTC.

The chain joins TRBV6-5 to TRBJ2-1, with TRBD2 identical over 7 bases. The V gene's germline CDR1 is MNHEY and CDR2 SVGAGI. The CDR3 consists of 16 residues. The trim removed 0 bases at V and 0 bases at J, leaving 2 bases unmatched. The CDR3 region is CASSYSGDYSYNEQFF. In DNA, the CDR3 is TGTGCCAGCAGTTACTCCGGGGACTACTCCTACAATGAGCAGTTCTTC.

The chain combines TRBV15 with TRBJ1-2, with a possible D match to TRBD1 (6 bases). In germline, CDR1 is LNHNV, CDR2 YYDKDF (reference sequence). This CDR3 comprises 14 residues. The V gene lost 3 bases and the J gene lost 2 bases, with 10 bases spanning the gap. DNA of the CDR3: TGTGCCACCAGCAGGCACACAGGGAACTATGGCTACACCTTC. Its translation is CATSRHTGNYGYTF.

This sequence joins TRBV6-1 and TRBJ2-2, with 7 bases fitting TRBD1. The CDR3 length is 12 residues. With V trimmed by 6 bases and J by 8 bases, 3 bases remained unmatched. CDR1 is MNHNS and CDR2 is SASEGT in the germline V gene. Written as DNA, the CDR3 is TGTGCCAGCAGGGCGACAGGGGGGGAGCTGTTTTTT. Translated: CASRATGGELFF.

This chain uses TRBV7-6 with TRBJ1-2, with 8 bases aligning to TRBD1. V lost 2 bases and J lost 4; bases outside the gene matches: 9. This CDR3 is 16 amino acids long. Germline V gives CDR1 SGHVS, CDR2 FNYEAQ. The CDR3 loop is CASSLSPTGAGYGYTF. CDR3 coding DNA: TGTGCCAGCAGCTTATCCCCGACAGGGGCGGGCTATGGCTACACCTTC.

The genes are TRBV21-1 and TRBJ2-5; the table assigns TRBD2, which was not confirmed against the DNA. TRBV21-1 is a pseudogene locus. This CDR3 is built from 13 residues. The CDR3 DNA reads TGTGCCAGCAGCAGGGACTCAGAAGAGACCCAGTACTTC. The encoded protein is CASSRDSEETQYF.

The J gene is TRBJ2-7, the V gene TRBV7-9; a weak D match, TRBD1 (6 bases). The CDR3 extends over 15 amino acids. V dropped 5 bases and J dropped 1 base, with 15 bases sitting between them. Germline CDR1 reads SEHNR; CDR2 reads FQNEAQ (reference sequence). The CDR3 protein is CASSGNDRRSYEQYF. The CDR3 DNA reads TGTGCCAGCAGCGGTAACGACAGGCGTTCCTACGAGCAGTACTTC.

The chain has TRBV6-5 and TRBJ2-1; 8 bases line up with TRBD2. Germline V gene lookup returns CDR1 MNHEY and CDR2 SVGAGI. The CDR3 totals 15 residues. Trimming at V came to 10 bases and at J to 5 bases, leaving 13 bases not matched to a gene. CDR3 DNA: TGTGCCACCTCCTCTGCCGGGAGGGCCGACAATGAGCAGTTCTTC. It encodes CATSSAGRADNEQFF.

V gene TRBV19 combines with J gene TRBJ2-1; 13 bases align to TRBD2. Germline V CDR1 and CDR2: LNHDA, SQIVND (reference sequence). This CDR3 region has 15 residues. V lost 6 bases to trimming and J lost 6 bases; unmatched junction nucleotides: 5. The CDR3 protein is CASRRGLAGLNEQFF. The CDR3 DNA follows: TGTGCCAGTAGGAGGGGACTAGCGGGACTCAATGAGCAGTTCTTC.

V is TRBV5-1 and J is TRBJ1-2, with D tentatively TRBD1 (6 bases). The V end was cut by 0 bases, the J end by 3 bases, with 9 bases between. Germline V lookup: CDR1 SGHRS, CDR2 YFSETQ. The CDR3 has 14 amino acids. The CDR3 coding sequence is TGCGCCAGCAGCTTGGGACCAGGGGACTATGGCTACACCTTC. Translated, it gives CASSLGPGDYGYTF.

The DNA of the CDR3 is TGCGCCAGCAGCCAAGACGGGAGTGGACTAGCATCCTTCTTGGAGACCCAGTACTTC. Translating it yields CASSQDGSGLASFLETQYF. The chain carries TRBV4-1 and TRBJ2-5; 8 positions match TRBD2. There are 19 residues in the CDR3. Germline lookup yields CDR1 MGHRA and CDR2 YSYEKL. Germline trimming cut 0 bases from V and 5 bases from J; bases unmatched to any gene: 17.

V usage is TRBV4-3 and J usage is TRBJ1-1; 8 positions match TRBD1. V trimming: 4 bases; J trimming: 5 bases; junction bases outside the gene matches: 6. CDR3 length: 14 residues. Germline CDR1 reads LGHNA; CDR2 reads YSLEER. The CDR3 nucleotides are TGCGCCAGCAGCCCCCTAGACAGGGGAACTGAAGCTTTCTTT. Residues: CASSPLDRGTEAFF.

The chain is built from TRBV6-5 and TRBJ1-2; 8 positions agree with TRBD1. J gave up 7 bases and V 0 bases, and 10 bases lay outside the gene matches. Germline V CDR1 and CDR2: MNHEY, SVGAGI. The CDR3 spans 16 residues. In DNA, the CDR3 is TGTGCCAGCAGTTACTCGGCCCTTCGACAGGGGCCTGGCTACACCTTC. Its translation: CASSYSALRQGPGYTF.

V gene TRBV6-5 combines with J gene TRBJ2-7; 11 bases match TRBD2. The junction had 8 bases not matched to a gene; V was cut back by 0 bases and J by 7 bases. The CDR3 is made up of 16 amino acids. The V gene's germline CDR1 is MNHEY and CDR2 SVGAGI. CDR3 amino acids: CASSYSVTSGKREQYF. The CDR3, as DNA: TGTGCCAGCAGTTACTCGGTGACTAGCGGGAAACGTGAGCAGTACTTC.